Listed here are 5 T cell receptor beta chains from one sample, sequenced in a study of type 1 regulatory T cells. From the reads, TCRdb called clonotypes with MiXCR, one entry per CDR3 protein. Seen here are 80,000 to 100,000 distinct CDR3 sequences, around a third observed once, and the top ten hold approximately 2.2%. The sample consisted of CD4+ T cells, either the whole sample or a sorted fraction (not recorded which). The source is a human donor in good health.

With regard to this clonotype: The junction and the germline gene differ at one end; a read error may be behind it. V usage is TRBV29-1 and J usage is TRBJ1-5; D not resolved. The germline gives CDR1 SQVTM, CDR2 ANQGSEA. This CDR3 region has 13 residues. The CDR3 DNA follows: TGCAGCGGCCAGGAATCGCCCAATCAGTCCCAGCATTTT. It specifies CSGQESPNQSQHF. The full variable domain, its missing parts supplied by reference TRBV29-1 and TRBJ1-5, is SAVISQKPSRDICQRGTSLTIQCQVDSQVTMMFWYRQQPGQSLTLIATANQGSEATYESGFVIDKFPISRPNLTFSTLTVSNMSPEDSSIYLCSGQESPNQSQHFGDGTRLSIL.

This clonotype was counted only a few times. DNA for the CDR3: TGTGCCAGCAGCTTATTTAAGGGCACTGAAGCTTTCTTT. It encodes CASSLFKGTEAFF. J is TRBJ1-1 and V is TRBV11-2; D is undetermined. Looked up from germline, CDR1 is SGHAT and CDR2 is FQNNGV. The CDR3 sequence is 13 residues long. With 2 bases removed from V and 4 bases from J, the gap between germline ends came to 8 bases.

V gene TRBV4-1 combines with J gene TRBJ1-1; TRBD1 agrees at 8 bases. With 5 bases clipped from V and 4 bases from J, the junction kept 12 bases outside the gene matches. The CDR3 totals 16 residues. CDR1 is MGHRA, CDR2 YSYEKL, per germline. The CDR3 coding sequence is TGCGCCAGCAGCAAGGGACAGGTGGTGGGTCTCACTGAAGCTTTCTTT. Protein sequence: CASSKGQVVGLTEAFF.

The genes are TRBV5-1 and TRBJ2-1; TRBD2 aligns across 14 bases. From germline, CDR1 is SGHRS and CDR2 YFSETQ. J lost 3 bases, V lost 0 bases, and 8 bases had no gene match. CDR3 length equals 19 residues. The CDR3 nucleotides are TGCGCCAGCAGCTTGGGGGGGACTAGCGGGAGTTTCGGCTACAATGAGCAGTTCTTC. Protein: CASSLGGTSGSFGYNEQFF.

This chain links TRBV28 with TRBJ2-5; TRBD2 agrees at 11 bases. The CDR3 is 17 residues long. Unmatched junction bases numbered 10, after V lost 3 bases and J lost 4 bases. In germline, CDR1 is MDHEN, CDR2 SYDVKM. In DNA, the CDR3 is TGTGCCAGCAGTTTGCCGGGCGTAGCGGGAGGGTCAGAGACCCAGTACTTC. It is translated as CASSLPGVAGGSETQYF.